The table lists the clone carrying this TCR beta chain with a few counts. The antigen is not known. CDR1 is SGDLS, CDR2 YYNGEE, per germline. V dropped 4 bases and J dropped 5; count of bases not matched to a gene: 9. This CDR3 has 15 residues. The data stem from a study of OX40 agonist ivuxolimab in advanced cancers. Study outcomes and limitations: Dose levels from 0.1 to 3.0 mg/kg saw CD4+ and CD8+ blood T cells expand clonally by week 6. Expanded clones belonging to CD8+ T cells outnumbered, on average, those of CD4+.

Libraries were prepared by immunoSEQ multiplex PCR; TCRdb keeps only in-frame clonotypes and omits some of them. Among roughly 70,000 clones listed, 85% were seen once. This TCR was recovered from an adult with an advanced solid tumor such as melanoma, head and neck, liver or kidney cancer. This chain joins TRBV9 and TRBJ2-5, with 9 bases aligning to TRBD2. Sequencing was performed on CD4+ or CD8+ T cells sorted from blood, taken in a trial of the OX40 agonist ivuxolimab. CDR3 in amino acids: CASSSAGGRGETQYF. DNA for the CDR3: TGTGCCAGCAGCTCAGCGGGGGGCCGTGGGGAGACCCAGTACTTC.